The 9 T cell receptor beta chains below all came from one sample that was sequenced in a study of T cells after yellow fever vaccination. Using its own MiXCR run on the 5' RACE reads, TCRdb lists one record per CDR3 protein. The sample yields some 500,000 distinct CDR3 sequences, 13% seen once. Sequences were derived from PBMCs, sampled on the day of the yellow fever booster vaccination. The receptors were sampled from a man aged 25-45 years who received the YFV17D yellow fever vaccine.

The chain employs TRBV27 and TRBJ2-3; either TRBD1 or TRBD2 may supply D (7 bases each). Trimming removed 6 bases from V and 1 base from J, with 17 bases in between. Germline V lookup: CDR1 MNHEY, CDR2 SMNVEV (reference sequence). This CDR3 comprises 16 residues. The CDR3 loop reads CASSLSPGGGTDTQYF. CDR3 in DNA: TGTGCCAGCAGCCTCTCCCCAGGGGGGGGCACAGATACGCAGTATTTT.

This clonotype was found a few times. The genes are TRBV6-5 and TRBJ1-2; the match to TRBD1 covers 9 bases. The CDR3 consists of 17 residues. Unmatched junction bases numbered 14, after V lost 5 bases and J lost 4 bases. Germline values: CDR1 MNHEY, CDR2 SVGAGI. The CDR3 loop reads CASSSGTGFLRLYGYTF. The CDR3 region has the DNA TGTGCCAGCAGTAGCGGGACAGGGTTTTTGAGGCTCTATGGCTACACCTTC.

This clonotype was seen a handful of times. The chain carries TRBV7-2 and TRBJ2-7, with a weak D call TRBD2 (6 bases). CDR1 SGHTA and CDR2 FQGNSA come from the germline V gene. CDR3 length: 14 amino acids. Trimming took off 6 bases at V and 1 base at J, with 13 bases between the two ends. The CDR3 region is CASSPREASYEQYF. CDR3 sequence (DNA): TGTGCCAGCAGTCCCAGGGAGGCATCCTACGAGCAGTACTTC.

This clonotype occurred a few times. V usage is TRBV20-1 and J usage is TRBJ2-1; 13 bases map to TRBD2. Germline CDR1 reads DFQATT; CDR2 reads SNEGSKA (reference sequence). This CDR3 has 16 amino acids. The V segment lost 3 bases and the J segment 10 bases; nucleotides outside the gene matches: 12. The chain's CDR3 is CSASPLTSGREQEQFF. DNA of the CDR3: TGCAGTGCTAGCCCCTTAACTAGCGGGAGGGAACAAGAGCAGTTCTTC.

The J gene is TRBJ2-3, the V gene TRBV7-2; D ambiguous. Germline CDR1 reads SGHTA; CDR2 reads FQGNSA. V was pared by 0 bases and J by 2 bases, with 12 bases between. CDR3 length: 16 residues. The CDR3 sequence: CASSLALSSFTDTQYF. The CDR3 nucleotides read TGTGCCAGCAGCTTAGCGCTCAGCTCCTTCACAGATACGCAGTATTTT.

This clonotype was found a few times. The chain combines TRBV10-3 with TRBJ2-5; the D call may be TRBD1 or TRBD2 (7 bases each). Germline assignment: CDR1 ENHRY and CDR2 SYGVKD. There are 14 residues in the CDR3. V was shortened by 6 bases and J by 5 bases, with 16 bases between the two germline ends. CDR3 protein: CAIRETGRDETQYF. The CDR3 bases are TGTGCCATCAGAGAGACAGGGAGGGACGAGACCCAGTACTTC.

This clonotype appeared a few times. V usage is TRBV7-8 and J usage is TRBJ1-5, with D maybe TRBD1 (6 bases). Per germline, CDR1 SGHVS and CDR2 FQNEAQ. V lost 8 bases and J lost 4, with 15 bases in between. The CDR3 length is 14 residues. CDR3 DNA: TGTGCCAGCGCCTGGAACAGGGAAAATCAGCCCCAGCATTTT. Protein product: CASAWNRENQPQHF.

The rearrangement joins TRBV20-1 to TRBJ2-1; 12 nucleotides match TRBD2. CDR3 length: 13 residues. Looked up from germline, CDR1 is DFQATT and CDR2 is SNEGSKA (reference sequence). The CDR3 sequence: CSERLAGVMEQFF. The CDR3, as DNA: TGCAGCGAAAGACTAGCGGGAGTAATGGAGCAGTTCTTC.

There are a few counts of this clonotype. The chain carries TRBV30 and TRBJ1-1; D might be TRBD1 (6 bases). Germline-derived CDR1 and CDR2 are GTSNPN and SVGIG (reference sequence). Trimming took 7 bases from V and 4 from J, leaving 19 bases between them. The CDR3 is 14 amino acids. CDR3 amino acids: CAYGKGGPSTEAFF. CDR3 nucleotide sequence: TGTGCCTATGGGAAGGGGGGGCCGAGCACTGAAGCTTTCTTT. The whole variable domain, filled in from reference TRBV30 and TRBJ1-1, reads SQTIHQWPATLVQPVGSPLSLECTVEGTSNPNLYWYRQAAGRGLQLLFYSVGIGQISSEVPQNLSASRPQDRQFILSSKKLLLSDSGFYLCAYGKGGPSTEAFFGQGTRLTVV.